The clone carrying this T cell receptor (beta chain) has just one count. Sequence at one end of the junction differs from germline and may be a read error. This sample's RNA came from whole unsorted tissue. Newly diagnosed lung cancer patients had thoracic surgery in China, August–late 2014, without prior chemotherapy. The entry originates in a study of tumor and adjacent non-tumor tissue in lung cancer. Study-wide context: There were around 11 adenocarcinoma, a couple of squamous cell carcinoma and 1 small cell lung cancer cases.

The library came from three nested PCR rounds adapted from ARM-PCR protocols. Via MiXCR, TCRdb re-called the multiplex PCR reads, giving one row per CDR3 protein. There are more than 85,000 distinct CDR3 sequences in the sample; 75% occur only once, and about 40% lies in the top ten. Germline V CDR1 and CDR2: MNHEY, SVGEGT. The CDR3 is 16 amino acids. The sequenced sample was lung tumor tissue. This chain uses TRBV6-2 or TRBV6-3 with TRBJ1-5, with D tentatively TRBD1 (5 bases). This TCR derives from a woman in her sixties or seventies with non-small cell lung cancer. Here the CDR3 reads CGSRTGRRQPNQPQHF. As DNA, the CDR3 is TGTGGCAGCAGGACGGGACGGCGTCAGCCCAATCAGCCCCAGCATTTT.